Listed below are T cell receptor beta chains from one sample, sequenced in a study of T cell repertoires in cytomegalovirus infection. TCRdb analysed the reads with MiXCR anew, one entry per CDR3 protein. The profile shows about 740,000 distinct CDR3 sequences, approximately 40% of them singletons. The sequenced sample was PBMCs. Receptors were obtained from a human donor in good health (CMV status not recorded). Some clones in this sample may be carry-over from other donors' samples. The CDR3 runs from the conserved cysteine through the conserved F or W. Each record gives: clone size, V gene, J gene, D gene, CDR3 length, CDR3 DNA, CDR3 protein. The D gene is left open where the match is weak. A row's size may be missing; if present it is once, few, many or a size class.

.	TRBV12-5	TRBJ2-3	.	12	TGTGCTAGTTCGTGGGGCTTAGATACGCAGTATTTT	CASSWGLDTQYF
.	TRBV6-6	TRBJ2-7	TRBD2	15	TGTGCCAGCAGACCCGATAGCGGGCTAGCCTACGAGCAGTACTTC	CASRPDSGLAYEQYF
.	TRBV7-2	TRBJ2-1	.	14	TGTGCCAGCAACCGGCCTAGCTCCTACAATGAGCAGTTCTTC	CASNRPSSYNEQFF
few	TRBV29-1	TRBJ2-3	.	12	TGCAGCGTTAGAAGCGGCACAGATACGCAGTATTTT	CSVRSGTDTQYF
.	TRBV7-9	TRBJ2-7	.	14	TGTGCCAGCAGCTTAACCAGGGATCGGCTCGAGCAGTACTTC	CASSLTRDRLEQYF
.	TRBV6-1	TRBJ1-6	TRBD1	14	TGTGCCAGCACCGCAGGGGGCCTTAATTCACCCCTCCACTTT	CASTAGGLNSPLHF
.	TRBV6-1	TRBJ2-1	TRBD2	14	TGTGCCAGCAGCGGGAGGGTAGCGGGCAATGAGCAGTTCTTC	CASSGRVAGNEQFF
few	TRBV28	TRBJ1-5	TRBD1	16	TGTGCCAGCAGTTTCTCCACGGCAGGGGGCCTTCAGCCCCAGCATTTT	CASSFSTAGGLQPQHF
.	TRBV20-1	TRBJ2-3	.	13	TGCAGTGCTAGAGGGGGTGAGCCAGATACGCAGTATTTT	CSARGGEPDTQYF
.	TRBV23-1	TRBJ2-1	.	14	TGCGCCAGCATGGTCCGGTCGGAGGGCAATGAGCAGTTCTTC	CASMVRSEGNEQFF
few	TRBV7-2	TRBJ2-7	.	15	TGTGCCAGCAGCTTAACAACAGGAGCTTCCTACGAGCAGTACTTC	CASSLTTGASYEQYF
.	TRBV3-1	TRBJ2-7	.	15	TGTGCCAGCAGCCAAGAGGTGGTACAGGGTTACGAGCAGTACTTC	CASSQEVVQGYEQYF
.	TRBV28	TRBJ2-3	.	14	TGTGCCAGCAGTTTAACTGGGGGTCCGCATACGCAGTATTTT	CASSLTGGPHTQYF
few	TRBV12-3/TRBV12-4	TRBJ1-4	.	16	TGTGCCAGCAGGCAGAAAAGAACGACAACTAATGAAAAACTGTTTTTT	CASRQKRTTTNEKLFF
.	TRBV6-1	TRBJ2-3	TRBD2	16	TGTGCCAGCAGTGATTGGGCGGGGGGCTCGCATAATACGCAGTATTTT	CASSDWAGGSHNTQYF
.	TRBV12-3/TRBV12-4	TRBJ1-1	TRBD1	14	TGTGCCAGCAGTTTATCAGGGGGGATAACTGAAGCTTTCTTT	CASSLSGGITEAFF
.	TRBV19	TRBJ2-1	.	15	TGTGCCAGTAAGGTCAGCGGCGTCCTTTACAATGAGCAGTTCTTC	CASKVSGVLYNEQFF
.	TRBV6-5	TRBJ1-3	TRBD1	16	TGTGCCAGCAGTTACGGGACAGGGGGCTCGGGAAACACCATGTATTTT	CASSYGTGGSGNTMYF
.	TRBV19	TRBJ1-1	.	16	TGTGCCAGTAATATAGATACGGACAGAATGAACACTGAAGCTTTCTTT	CASNIDTDRMNTEAFF
.	TRBV2	TRBJ1-2	.	18	TGTGCCAGCAGTGAAGAGACGAGGGTGGCCAGGGCGGTCGAAGGCTACACCTTC	CASSEETRVARAVEGYTF
.	TRBV7-9	TRBJ1-4	.	16	TGTGCCAGCAGCTTAAGATTGAGGGCACAAACCGAAAAACTGTTTTTT	CASSLRLRAQTEKLFF
.	TRBV7-9	TRBJ2-7	.	15	TGTGCCAGCAGCTTAGGAGGGCACAGAGCCTACGAGCAGTACTTC	CASSLGGHRAYEQYF
.	TRBV6-1	TRBJ2-7	TRBD1	15	TGTGCCAGCAGCCGGGGACAGGGGCAGACCTACGAGCAGTACTTC	CASSRGQGQTYEQYF
.	TRBV10-3	TRBJ1-1	.	13	TGTGCCATCAGTGGGACACGATACACTGAAGCTTTCTTT	CAISGTRYTEAFF
few	TRBV7-6	TRBJ2-7	.	12	TGTGCCAGCAGCTTAGGTAGGGTCGAGCAGTACTTC	CASSLGRVEQYF
.	TRBV2	TRBJ1-1	.	13	TGTGCCAGCAGTTCCGGGTGGGACACTGAAGCTTTCTTT	CASSSGWDTEAFF
.	TRBV7-7	TRBJ2-1	TRBD1	14	TGTGCTAGCAGCCTCGGGACAGGGGGGAATGAGCAGTTCTTC	CASSLGTGGNEQFF
.	TRBV20-1	TRBJ1-2	.	14	TGCAGTTTAAATACCGCAATTGCTAACTATGGCTACAACTTC	CSLNTAIANYGYNF
few	TRBV2	TRBJ1-4	.	16	TGTGCCAGCAGCCAGATTCTCCCTTCGACTAATGAAAAACTGTTTTTT	CASSQILPSTNEKLFF
.	TRBV28	TRBJ1-6	.	16	TGTGCCAGCAGTAATAACACGAGCTCCTATAATTCACCCCTCCACTTT	CASSNNTSSYNSPLHF
.	TRBV24-1	TRBJ2-7	.	17	TGTGCCACCAGTGACATGCCCCATCAGGGGACCCGCTACGAGCAGTACTTC	CATSDMPHQGTRYEQYF
.	TRBV12-3/TRBV12-4	TRBJ2-1	TRBD2	17	TGTGCCAGCAGTGGCGGGGGGGAGCGGGCCAACAGTAATGAGCAGTTCTTC	CASSGGGERANSNEQFF
many	TRBV7-8	TRBJ1-1	.	14	TGTGCCAGCAGCTTAGCGCAGGCGAACACTGAAGCTTTCTTT	CASSLAQANTEAFF
few	TRBV28	TRBJ2-5	TRBD2	15	TGTGCCAGCAGTTTGCCTAGCGGGATGGGGGAGACCCAGTACTTC	CASSLPSGMGETQYF